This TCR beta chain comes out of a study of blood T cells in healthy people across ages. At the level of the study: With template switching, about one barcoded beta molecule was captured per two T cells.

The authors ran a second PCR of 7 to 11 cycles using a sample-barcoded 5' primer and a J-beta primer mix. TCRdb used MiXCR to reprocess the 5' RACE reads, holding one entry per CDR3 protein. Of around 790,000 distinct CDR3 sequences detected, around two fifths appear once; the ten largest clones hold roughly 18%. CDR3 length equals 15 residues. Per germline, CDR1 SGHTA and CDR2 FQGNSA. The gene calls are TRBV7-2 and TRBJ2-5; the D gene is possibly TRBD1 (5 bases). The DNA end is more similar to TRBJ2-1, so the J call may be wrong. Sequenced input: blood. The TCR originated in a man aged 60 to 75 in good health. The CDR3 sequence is CASSLVAQAQRTQFF. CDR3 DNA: TGTGCCAGCAGCTTAGTAGCACAGGCCCAACGGACCCAGTTCTTC.